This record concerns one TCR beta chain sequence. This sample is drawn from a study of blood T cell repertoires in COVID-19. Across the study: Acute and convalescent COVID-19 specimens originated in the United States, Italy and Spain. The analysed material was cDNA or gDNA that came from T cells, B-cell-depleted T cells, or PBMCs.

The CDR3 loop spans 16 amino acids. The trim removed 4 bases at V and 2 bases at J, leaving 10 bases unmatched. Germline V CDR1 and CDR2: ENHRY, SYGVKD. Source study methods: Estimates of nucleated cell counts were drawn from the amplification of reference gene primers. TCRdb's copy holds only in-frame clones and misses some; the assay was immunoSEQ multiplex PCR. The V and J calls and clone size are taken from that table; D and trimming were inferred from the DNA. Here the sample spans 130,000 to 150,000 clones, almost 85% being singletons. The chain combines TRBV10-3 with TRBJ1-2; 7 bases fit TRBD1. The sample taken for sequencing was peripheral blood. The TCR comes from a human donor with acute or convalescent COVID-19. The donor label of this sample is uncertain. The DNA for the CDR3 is TGTGCCATCAGTGGGCCCAGCTTAGGGGGCAACTATGGCTACACCTTC. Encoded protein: CAISGPSLGGNYGYTF.